This T cell receptor (beta chain) was sequenced for a study of identical twins. Through template switching, a universal primer site was introduced, and the cDNA contained unique molecular identifiers. Each CDR3 protein gets one entry after TCRdb re-called the 5' RACE reads with MiXCR. The sample has under 300,000 distinct CDR3 sequences; about 13% are singletons. Trimming took off 6 bases at V and 7 bases at J, with 18 bases between the two ends. CDR1 is MNHNS, CDR2 SASEGT, per germline. This CDR3 has 14 residues. This clonotype came up a few times. These data are also associated with another study on yellow fever vaccine responses in identical twins.

This rearrangement joins TRBV6-1 to TRBJ1-2; D perhaps matches TRBD1 (6 bases). The TCR originated in a woman aged 18 to 35 in good health. The specimen sequenced was memory (CD45RO+) T cells sorted from blood. The CDR3 nucleotides read TGTGCCAGCAGATCGGGACAAGCCAAGGGTGGCTACACCTTC. This translates into CASRSGQAKGGYTF.